This T cell receptor beta chain was recovered during a study of PD-1 blockade in classical Hodgkin lymphoma. Looking at the study overall: Nivolumab dosed at 3 mg/kg went to patients intravenously every 2 weeks. Whole-study results and caveats: Excluded were patients who started nivolumab under 1 year after ASCT, a group that had lower diversity. Reports described newly diagnosed patients as having lower baseline TCR diversity than healthy donors. Newly diagnosed patients and complete responders had comparable diversity at baseline.

The protocol was immunoSEQ multiplex PCR, while the TCRdb copy is restricted to in-frame clones and leaves out a portion. The sample carries some 95,000 clones, 90% recorded once. On this clone itself: Its antigen remains unidentified. The sample carries other DNA sequences with the same CDR3.

Indicated time point: cycle 4 day 1 (C4D1), after less than seven weeks of nivolumab. In every patient, relapse followed autologous stem cell transplantation, while exposure to brentuximab vedotin differed. This CDR3 contains 12 residues. From germline, CDR1 is GTSNPN and CDR2 SVGIG (reference sequence). With 8 bases clipped from V and 3 bases from J, the junction kept 7 bases outside the gene matches. The sequence came from a human donor with classical Hodgkin lymphoma. The genes are TRBV30 and TRBJ2-7; 7 bases agree with TRBD1. This material consisted of peripheral blood mononuclear cells (PBMCs), taken before the fourth cycle of nivolumab. CDR3 DNA sequence: TGTGCCCGGGAAGGGGACAGCTACGAGCAGTACTTC. Translating it yields CAREGDSYEQYF.